Shown below are 16 T cell receptor beta chains from a single sample sequenced in a study of cytomegalovirus exposure and HLA in healthy donors. PCR amplification relied on 60 Vbeta primers (plus 13 Jbeta primers). Assay used: immunoSEQ multiplex PCR; TCRdb lists only in-frame clones, some missing. The sample shows 90,000 to 110,000 clones, about 80% of them seen only once. Sequences were obtained from PBMCs. These receptor sequences come from a man aged 30 to 45 in good health and CMV-seronegative.

The chain has TRBV28 and TRBJ2-7; D uncertain. Germline loops: CDR1 MDHEN, CDR2 SYDVKM. CDR3 length: 13 residues. Trimming stripped 5 bases from V and 2 bases from J, with 10 bases between. CDR3 amino acids: CASSPRRAYEQYF. CDR3 nucleotide sequence: TGTGCCAGCAGTCCCCGCCGGGCCTACGAGCAGTACTTC.

V gene TRBV6-1 combines with J gene TRBJ1-1; D perhaps matches TRBD1 (5 bases). CDR3 size: 15 residues. Per the germline V gene, CDR1 is MNHNS and CDR2 is SASEGT. With 4 bases removed from V and 1 base from J, the gap between germline ends came to 13 bases. CDR3 sequence reads: CASSGIGTTNTEAFF. Here the CDR3 DNA reads TGTGCCAGCAGTGGGATCGGGACTACGAACACTGAAGCTTTCTTT.

This chain connects TRBV29-1 to TRBJ2-3, with D uncertain. This CDR3 has 11 residues. Germline CDR1 reads SQVTM; CDR2 reads ANQGSEA. The CDR3 loop is CSLTSRDTQYF. DNA for the CDR3: TGCAGTCTTACGAGTAGAGATACGCAGTATTTT.

This rearrangement joins TRBV5-1 to TRBJ2-3; tentative D call: TRBD2 (5 bases). The CDR3 length is 15 residues. V was cut by 0 bases and J by 4 bases, with 12 bases left in between. Germline lookup yields CDR1 SGHRS and CDR2 YFSETQ. DNA of the CDR3: TGCGCCAGCAGCTTGGGAGGGTCCTTTCCAGATACGCAGTATTTT. Protein sequence: CASSLGGSFPDTQYF.

The V call is TRBV4-2, the J call TRBJ2-1; no clear D gene. Germline CDR1 LGHNA, CDR2 YNFKEQ. V shed 2 bases and J shed 8 bases, with 16 bases lying between them. This CDR3 has 15 amino acids. The CDR3: CASSQLSAEGDEQFF. CDR3 bases: TGTGCCAGCAGCCAACTGTCGGCTGAAGGAGATGAGCAGTTCTTC.

V is TRBV7-2 and J is TRBJ1-1, with D unclear. V dropped 3 bases and J dropped 1 base, with 6 bases sitting between them. CDR3 length: 13 residues. CDR1 is SGHTA and CDR2 is FQGNSA in the germline V gene. CDR3 residues: CASSFAENTEAFF. Written as DNA, the CDR3 is TGTGCCAGCAGCTTCGCAGAGAACACTGAAGCTTTCTTT.

The rearrangement links TRBV5-4 to TRBJ2-1; 8 nucleotides agree with TRBD2. The germline CDR1 and CDR2 sequences are SGHNT and YYREEE (reference sequence). With 0 bases clipped from V and 6 bases from J, the junction kept 8 bases outside the gene matches. The CDR3 totals 16 residues. CDR3 nucleotides: TGTGCCAGCAGCTTGGATTATACGGGAGGGCGCAATGAGCAGTTCTTC. Translated: CASSLDYTGGRNEQFF.

The gene calls are TRBV5-4 and TRBJ2-3; 8 bases line up with TRBD1. The length of the CDR3 is 20 residues. The ends lost 3 bases at V and 5 bases at J; junction bases unmatched: 23. Germline V CDR1 and CDR2: SGHNT, YYREEE (reference sequence). The CDR3 DNA reads TGTGCCAGCAGCTCACCACCGTCCCGGGACAGGAGTGGCGTTGAAGATACGCAGTATTTT. Amino acid sequence: CASSSPPSRDRSGVEDTQYF. Full variable domain (remainder filled in from reference TRBV5-4 and TRBJ2-3): ETGVTQSPTHLIKTRGQQVTLRCSSQSGHNTVSWYQQALGQGPQFIFQYYREEENGRGNFPPRFSGLQFPNYSSELNVNALELDDSALYLCASSSPPSRDRSGVEDTQYFGPGTRLTVL.

The chain has TRBV7-2 and TRBJ1-5; perhaps TRBD1 as D (6 bases). There are 13 residues in the CDR3. Trimming shortened V by 2 bases and J by 4 bases, and 6 bases separated the two germline ends. CDR1 is SGHTA and CDR2 is FQGNSA in the germline V gene. CDR3 sequence reads: CASSLQGNQPQHF. In DNA, the CDR3 is TGTGCCAGCAGCTTACAGGGGAATCAGCCCCAGCATTTT.

The chain joins TRBV7-9 to TRBJ1-2; a possible D gene is TRBD1 (5 bases). The CDR3 loop spans 16 amino acids. Trimming removed 1 base at V and 8 bases at J, with 20 bases between. Germline V lookup: CDR1 SEHNR, CDR2 FQNEAQ (reference sequence). CDR3 DNA: TGTGCCAGCAGCTTAGGCCAACAGGTACGACTGTACGGCTACACCTTC. Protein sequence: CASSLGQQVRLYGYTF.

This chain links TRBV6-1 with TRBJ2-1, with 8 nucleotides matching TRBD2. The germline CDR1 and CDR2 sequences are MNHNS and SASEGT. With V trimmed by 10 bases and J by 4 bases, 6 bases remained unmatched. The CDR3 spans 13 residues. In nucleotides, the CDR3 is TGTGCCACCGAAGCGGGGGCTTACAATGAGCAGTTCTTC. Protein product: CATEAGAYNEQFF.

In DNA form, the CDR3 reads TGTGCCAGCAGTTATACTAGCGGAGAGACCCAGTACTTC. Its translation: CASSYTSGETQYF. This rearrangement joins TRBV7-6 to TRBJ2-5, with 8 positions matching TRBD2. Looked up from germline, CDR1 is SGHVS and CDR2 is FNYEAQ. The CDR3 is 13 residues long. V dropped 6 bases and J dropped 4; count of bases not matched to a gene: 4.

The chain carries TRBV9 and TRBJ2-1, with 8 positions matching TRBD2. V trimming: 2 bases; J trimming: 8 bases; junction bases outside the gene matches: 6. CDR3 size: 14 residues. Germline V gene sequence: CDR1 SGDLS, CDR2 YYNGEE. The chain's CDR3 is CASSVAGRADEQFF. CDR3 nucleotides: TGTGCCAGCAGCGTGGCCGGGAGGGCCGATGAGCAGTTCTTC. The whole variable domain, filled in from reference TRBV9 and TRBJ2-1, reads DSGVTQTPKHLITATGQRVTLRCSPRSGDLSVYWYQQSLDQGLQFLIQYYNGEERAKGNILERFSAQQFPDLHSELNLSSLELGDSALYFCASSVAGRADEQFFGPGTRLTVL.

The J gene is TRBJ1-5, the V gene TRBV28, with 9 nucleotides matching TRBD1. The J segment lost 4 bases and the V segment lost 5 bases, leaving 6 bases of the junction unmatched. Germline V gene data show CDR1 as MDHEN and CDR2 as SYDVKM. The CDR3 has 15 residues. Written as DNA, the CDR3 is TGTGCCAGCAGTCCTGACAGGGGGGTGAATCAGCCCCAGCATTTT. Encoded protein: CASSPDRGVNQPQHF.

The chain is built from TRBV9 and TRBJ2-5, with D possibly being TRBD2 (5 bases). Per germline, CDR1 SGDLS and CDR2 YYNGEE. The CDR3 is 15 residues long. The V and J ends lost 4 bases and 5 bases respectively, with 18 bases between them. The CDR3 reads CASSLGKCCGETQYF. Here the CDR3 DNA reads TGTGCCAGCAGCCTAGGTAAGTGTTGCGGGGAGACCCAGTACTTC.

The chain combines TRBV7-2 with TRBJ1-4; 7 bases map to TRBD1. Germline V gene lookup returns CDR1 SGHTA and CDR2 FQGNSA. V was clipped by 3 bases and J by 12 bases; unmatched bases: 4. The CDR3 sequence is 12 residues long. CDR3 amino acids: CASSLTGPELFF. CDR3 coding DNA: TGTGCCAGCAGCTTGACAGGGCCGGAACTGTTTTTT.